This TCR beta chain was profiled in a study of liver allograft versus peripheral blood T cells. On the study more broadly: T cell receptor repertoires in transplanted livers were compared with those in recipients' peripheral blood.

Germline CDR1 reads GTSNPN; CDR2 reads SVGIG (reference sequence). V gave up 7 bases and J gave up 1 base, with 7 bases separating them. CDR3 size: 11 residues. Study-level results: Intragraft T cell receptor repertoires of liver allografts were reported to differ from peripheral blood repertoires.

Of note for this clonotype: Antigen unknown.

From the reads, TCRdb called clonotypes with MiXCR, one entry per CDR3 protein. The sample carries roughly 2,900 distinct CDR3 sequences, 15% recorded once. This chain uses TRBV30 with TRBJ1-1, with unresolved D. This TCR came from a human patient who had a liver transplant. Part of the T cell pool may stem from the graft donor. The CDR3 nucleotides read TGTGCCTCGGAGGGGAACACTGAAGCTTTCTTT. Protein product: CASEGNTEAFF.